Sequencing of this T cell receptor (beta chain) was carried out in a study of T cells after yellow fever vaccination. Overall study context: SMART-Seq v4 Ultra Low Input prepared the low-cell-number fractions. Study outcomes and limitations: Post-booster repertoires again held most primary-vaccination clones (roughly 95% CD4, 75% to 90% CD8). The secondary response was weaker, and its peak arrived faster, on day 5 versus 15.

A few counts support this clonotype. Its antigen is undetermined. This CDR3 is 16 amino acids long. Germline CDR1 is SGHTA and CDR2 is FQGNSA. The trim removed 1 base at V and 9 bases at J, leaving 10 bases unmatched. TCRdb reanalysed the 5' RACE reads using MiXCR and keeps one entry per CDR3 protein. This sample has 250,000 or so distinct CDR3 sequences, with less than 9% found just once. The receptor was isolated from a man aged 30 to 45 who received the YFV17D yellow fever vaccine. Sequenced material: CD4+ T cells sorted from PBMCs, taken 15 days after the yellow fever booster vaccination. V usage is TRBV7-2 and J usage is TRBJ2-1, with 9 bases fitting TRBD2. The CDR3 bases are TGTGCCAGCAGCTTAGTGACGGGCGGGAGGGAAAGTGAGCAGTTCTTC. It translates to CASSLVTGGRESEQFF.